The rows below give T cell receptor beta chains drawn from one sample of a study of graft-versus-host responses after intestinal transplantation. Here immunoSEQ multiplex PCR was the method, and the copy in TCRdb shows in-frame clones only, minus some. The sample has roughly 97,000 clones; over 75% are singletons. No antigen has been identified for these receptors. Source: unstimulated CD4+ T cells sorted from spleen or lymph node cells, taken before intestinal transplant. Receptor source: a human donor who received an intestinal transplant. CDR3s include the opening cysteine and the closing phenylalanine or tryptophan. A D gene is named only where the DNA matches it firmly. Size tells how often a clone was seen (once, few, many) or the class of an expanded clone, and some rows leave it out.

.,11,.,TRBJ2-3,TRBV1,TGCACCGTACAACGTCCCGATACGCAGTATTTT,CTVQRPDTQYF
.,15,.,TRBJ2-3,TRBV10-3,TGTGCCATCAGTGATCGGCTCACTAGCACAGATACGCAGTATTTT,CAISDRLTSTDTQYF
.,12,.,TRBJ2-5,TRBV12-1,TGTGCCAGCAAGGCAGGTTCAGAGACCCAGTACTTC,CASKAGSETQYF
TRBD1,15,.,TRBJ2-5,TRBV6-1,TGTGCCAGTGCGGCGGTAACGACAGGGGGAGAGACCCAGTACTTC,CASAAVTTGGETQYF
.,13,.,TRBJ2-7,TRBV15,TGTGCCACCAGTCGAGCAAACTCCTACGAGCAGTACTTC,CATSRANSYEQYF
.,15,.,TRBJ1-1,TRBV5-1,TGCGCCAGCAGCTTTTCCTGGGGGCGGGGCACTGAAGCTTTCTTT,CASSFSWGRGTEAFF
TRBD1,13,.,TRBJ2-5,TRBV7-9,TGTGCCAGCAGCCCCGGGACAGGGGAGACCCAGTACTTC,CASSPGTGETQYF
TRBD2,16,.,TRBJ2-1,TRBV6-1,TGTGCCAGCAGTGAAACTAGCGGGAGCCCCTACAATGAGCAGTTCTTC,CASSETSGSPYNEQFF
TRBD1,18,.,TRBJ1-4,TRBV5-1,TGCGCCAGCAGCATCAACCGCGGGACAGGGGGCGAGAATGAAAAACTGTTTTTT,CASSINRGTGGENEKLFF
.,14,.,TRBJ1-4,TRBV12-5,TGTGCTAGTGGTTTACGGGCAACTAATGAAAAACTGTTTTTT,CASGLRATNEKLFF
TRBD1,14,.,TRBJ2-2,TRBV6-5,TGTGCCAGCAGCCCCTTGACAGGGACCGGGGAGCTGTTTTTT,CASSPLTGTGELFF
.,13,.,TRBJ2-7,TRBV10-3,TGTGCCATCAGTGAATTGACAGCCTACGAGCAGTACTTC,CAISELTAYEQYF
.,9,.,TRBJ2-7,TRBV23-1,TGCGCCAGCAGTCAATCGGGATTCTTC,CASSQSGFF
TRBD1,16,few,TRBJ2-5,TRBV7-6,TGTGCCAGCAGCTTAGGACTGGCAGGGGGCAGAGAGACCCAGTACTTC,CASSLGLAGGRETQYF
TRBD1,16,once,TRBJ2-5,TRBV7-6,TGTGCCAGCAGCTACGGGACAGGGCAACTTAAAGAGACCCAGTACTTC,CASSYGTGQLKETQYF
.,13,.,TRBJ1-3,TRBV10-3,TGTGCCATCAGTACAGGGCCTGGAAACACCATATATTTT,CAISTGPGNTIYF
TRBD1,17,.,TRBJ2-5,TRBV10-1,TGCGCCAGCAGTGATGGTTCGGCAGGGGGCCGAGGAGGGACCCAGTACTTC,CASSDGSAGGRGGTQYF
.,12,.,TRBJ1-5,TRBV30,TGTGCCTGGAGTGGAGGGGGTCAGCCCCAGCATTTT,CAWSGGGQPQHF
TRBD2,16,.,TRBJ2-3,TRBV7-7,TGTGCCAGCAGCCCGCTAGCGGGGGGGAGCACAGATACGCAGTATTTT,CASSPLAGGSTDTQYF
.,12,.,TRBJ1-2,TRBV28,TGTGCCAGCAGTTTTTTGGCCTATGGCTACACCTTC,CASSFLAYGYTF
.,11,.,TRBJ2-7,TRBV14,TGTGCCAGCAGCCAAGCCTACGAGCAGTACTTC,CASSQAYEQYF
.,13,.,TRBJ2-2,TRBV6-1,TGTGCCAGCATCCTCTTCAGAGGCGGGGAGCTGTTTTTT,CASILFRGGELFF
.,14,once,TRBJ2-7,TRBV28,TGTGCCAGCAGTTCCGGGGGTTCGGACTACGAGCAGTACTTC,CASSSGGSDYEQYF
.,15,.,TRBJ1-5,TRBV5-1,TGCGCCAGAAGACGGCATGAGGTTTTGGAGCAGCCCCAGCATTTT,CARRRHEVLEQPQHF
TRBD1,15,.,TRBJ2-3,TRBV6-1,TGTGCCAGCAGATACCAGGGGGCGCTTGGGGAGACGCAGTATTTT,CASRYQGALGETQYF
TRBD2,17,once,TRBJ2-1,TRBV30,TGTGCCTGGAGTCGGTCTAGCGGGAGGCGCTCCTACAATGAGCAGTTCTTC,CAWSRSSGRRSYNEQFF
.,14,.,TRBJ2-3,TRBV6-6,TGTGCCAGCAGGAGGACTACAATCACAGATACGCAGTATTTT,CASRRTTITDTQYF
.,15,.,TRBJ1-1,TRBV28,TGTGCCAGCACGCTACAGCGTGGAGCGAACACTGAAGCTTTCTTT,CASTLQRGANTEAFF
TRBD2,16,.,TRBJ2-3,TRBV5-4,TGTGCCAGCAGTAAGCCGGGACTAGCGGGGAGGAATACGCAGTATTTT,CASSKPGLAGRNTQYF